This TCR beta chain was profiled in a study of blood T cells in healthy people across ages. Next came a second PCR, run for about 6 to 12 cycles, which used a sample-barcoded 5' primer along with a J-beta primer mix. TCRdb reanalysed the 5' RACE reads using MiXCR and keeps one entry per CDR3 protein. The sample lists 850,000 or so distinct CDR3 sequences; roughly 26% were seen once. Sequencing used blood. The source of this sequence is an elderly woman in good health.

The CDR3 loop is CSVVLNRDSAGANVLTF. The CDR3, as DNA: TGCAGCGTTGTTCTCAATCGGGACAGTGCTGGGGCCAACGTCCTGACTTTC. The chain links TRBV29-1 to TRBJ2-6, with 7 positions matching TRBD1. J gave up 2 bases and V 4 bases, and 11 bases lay outside the gene matches. Per germline, CDR1 SQVTM and CDR2 ANQGSEA. The CDR3 is made up of 17 amino acids.